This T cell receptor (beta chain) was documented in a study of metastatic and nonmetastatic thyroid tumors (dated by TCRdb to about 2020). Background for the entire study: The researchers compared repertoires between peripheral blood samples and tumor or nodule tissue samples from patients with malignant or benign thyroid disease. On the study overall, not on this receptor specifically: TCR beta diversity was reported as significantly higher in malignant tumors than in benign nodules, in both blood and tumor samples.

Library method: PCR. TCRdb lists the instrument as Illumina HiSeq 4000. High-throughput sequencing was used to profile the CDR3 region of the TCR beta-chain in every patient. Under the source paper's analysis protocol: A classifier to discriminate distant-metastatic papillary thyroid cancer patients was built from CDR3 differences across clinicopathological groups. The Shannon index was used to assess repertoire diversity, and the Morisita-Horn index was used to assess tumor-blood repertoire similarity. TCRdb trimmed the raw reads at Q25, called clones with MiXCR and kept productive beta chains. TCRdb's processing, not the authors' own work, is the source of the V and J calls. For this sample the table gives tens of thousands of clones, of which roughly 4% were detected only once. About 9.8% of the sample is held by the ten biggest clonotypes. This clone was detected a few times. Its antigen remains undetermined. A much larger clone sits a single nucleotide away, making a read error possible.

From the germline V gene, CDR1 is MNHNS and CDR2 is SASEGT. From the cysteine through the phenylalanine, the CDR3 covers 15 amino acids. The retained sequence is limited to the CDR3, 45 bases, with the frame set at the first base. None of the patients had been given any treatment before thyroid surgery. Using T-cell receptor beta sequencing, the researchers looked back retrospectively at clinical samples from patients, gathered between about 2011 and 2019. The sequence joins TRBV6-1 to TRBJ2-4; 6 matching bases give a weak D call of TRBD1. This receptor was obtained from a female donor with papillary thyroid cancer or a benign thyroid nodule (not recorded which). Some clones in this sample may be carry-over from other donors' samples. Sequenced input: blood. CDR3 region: CASSEVWTAKNIRYF. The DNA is TGTGCCAGCAGTGAAGTTTGGACAGCCAAAAACATTCGGTACTTC.